This TCR beta chain was observed in a study of shared clonotypes between healthy human individuals. At the level of the study: Donor ages ranged 18 to 49 years: a couple of women, a few men. CD4 naive and memory got three plates each, CD8 naive two, CD8 memory one. Study-wide results and limits: Compared with clonotypes that all four donors shared, non-shared clonotypes had lower generation probabilities.

As for this clone: The antigen is unknown.

V dropped 1 base and J dropped 4 bases, with 9 bases sitting between them. The CDR3 is made up of 14 amino acids. Germline V lookup: CDR1 SNHLY, CDR2 FYNNEI. The study drew all its donors from Caucasian adults living in Nashville, Tennessee. The repertoire was sequenced with immunoSEQ multiplex PCR; TCRdb's copy has only in-frame clones and lacks some. The table shows millions of clones, with over 85% occurring only once. The V gene is TRBV2, the J gene TRBJ2-3; the D is unclear. This clonotype was sampled from a young man in good health. The sequenced sample was naive CD4+ T cells sorted from blood. Sample subset: CD45RA+ positively selected. The CDR3 nucleotides read TGTGCCAGCAGTGAAGGCGTTAGCCCAGATACGCAGTATTTT. Protein sequence: CASSEGVSPDTQYF.